The entry below describes one T cell receptor beta chain. Its antigen remains unidentified. The data are from a study of T cell responses to AZD1222 COVID-19 vaccine. The V and J ends lost 4 bases and 8 bases, in that order; junction bases with no gene match: 11. The length of the CDR3 is 16 residues. CDR1 SEHNR and CDR2 FQNEAQ come from the germline V gene (reference sequence). Study-level results: Reportedly, close to half of spike-specific TCRs are directed against unmutated variant regions.

The data were produced by immunoSEQ multiplex PCR, yet TCRdb's version contains in-frame clones alone and is incomplete. The sample has some 160,000 clones, around 88% seen once. The gene calls are TRBV7-9 and TRBJ2-1; 10 bases are shared with TRBD2. The TCR comes from an adult who received the AZD1222 COVID-19 vaccine. The material was peripheral blood, obtained 28 days after the second AZD1222 dose. The CDR3 loop reads CASSSGLAVPGDEQFF. The CDR3 bases are TGTGCCAGCAGCTCAGGACTAGCGGTTCCAGGCGATGAGCAGTTCTTC. The variable domain in full, completed from reference TRBV7-9 and TRBJ2-1, reads DTGVSQNPRHKITKRGQNVTFRCDPISEHNRLYWYRQTLGQGPEFLTYFQNEAQLEKSRLLSDRFSAERPKGSFSTLEIQRTEQGDSAMYLCASSSGLAVPGDEQFFGPGTRLTVL.